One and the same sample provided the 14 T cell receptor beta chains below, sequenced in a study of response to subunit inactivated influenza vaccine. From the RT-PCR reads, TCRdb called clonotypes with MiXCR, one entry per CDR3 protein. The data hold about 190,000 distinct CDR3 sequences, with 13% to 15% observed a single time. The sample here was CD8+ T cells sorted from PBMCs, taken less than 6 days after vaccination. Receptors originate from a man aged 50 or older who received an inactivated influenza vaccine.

CDR3 DNA sequence: TGCGCCAGCAGTGAGTATGGCCGTCAAGAGACCCAGTACTTC. Translation gives CASSEYGRQETQYF. V usage is TRBV10-1 and J usage is TRBJ2-5; D remains ambiguous. Between the trimmed V and J ends, which lost 1 base and 2 bases, there was a span of 8 bases. The CDR3 loop spans 14 amino acids. CDR1 and CDR2 (germline): WNHNN, SYGVQD (reference sequence).

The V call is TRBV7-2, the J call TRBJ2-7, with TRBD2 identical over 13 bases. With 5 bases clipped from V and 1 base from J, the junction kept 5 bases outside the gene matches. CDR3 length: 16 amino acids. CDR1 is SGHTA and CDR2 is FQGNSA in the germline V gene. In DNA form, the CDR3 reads TGTGCCAGCAGCGTAACTAGCGGGGGGGAGTCCTACGAGCAGTACTTC. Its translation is CASSVTSGGESYEQYF.

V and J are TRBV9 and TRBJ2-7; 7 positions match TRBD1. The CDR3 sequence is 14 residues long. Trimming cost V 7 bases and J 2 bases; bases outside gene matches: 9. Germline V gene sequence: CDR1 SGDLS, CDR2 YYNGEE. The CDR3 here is CASGRGQAAYEQYF. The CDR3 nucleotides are TGTGCCAGCGGGCGCGGACAGGCCGCCTACGAGCAGTACTTC.

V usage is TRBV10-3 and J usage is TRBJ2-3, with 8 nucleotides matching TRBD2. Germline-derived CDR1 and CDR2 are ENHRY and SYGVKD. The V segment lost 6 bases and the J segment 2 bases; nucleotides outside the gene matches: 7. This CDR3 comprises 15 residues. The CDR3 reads CAISRLATYTDTQYF. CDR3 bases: TGTGCCATCAGCAGACTAGCGACCTACACAGATACGCAGTATTTT.

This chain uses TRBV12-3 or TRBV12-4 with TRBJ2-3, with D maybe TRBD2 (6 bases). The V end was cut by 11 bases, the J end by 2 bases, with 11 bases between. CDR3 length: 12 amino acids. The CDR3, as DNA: TGTGCCTGCGGGACTCTCACAGATACGCAGTATTTT. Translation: CACGTLTDTQYF.

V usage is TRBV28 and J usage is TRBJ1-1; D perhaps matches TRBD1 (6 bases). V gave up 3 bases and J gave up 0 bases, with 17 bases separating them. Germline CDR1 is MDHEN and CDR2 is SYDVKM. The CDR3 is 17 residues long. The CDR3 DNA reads TGTGCCAGCAGTTTCTGGGGGCGGGGGGCCCTGAACACTGAAGCTTTCTTT. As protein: CASSFWGRGALNTEAFF.

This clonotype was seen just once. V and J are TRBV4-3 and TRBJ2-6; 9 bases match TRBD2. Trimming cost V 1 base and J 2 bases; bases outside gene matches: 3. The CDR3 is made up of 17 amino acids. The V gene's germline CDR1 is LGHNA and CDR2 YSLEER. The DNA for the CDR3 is TGCGCCAGCAGCCAAGTGGTAGCGGGGGCTGGGGCCAACGTCCTGACTTTC. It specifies CASSQVVAGAGANVLTF.

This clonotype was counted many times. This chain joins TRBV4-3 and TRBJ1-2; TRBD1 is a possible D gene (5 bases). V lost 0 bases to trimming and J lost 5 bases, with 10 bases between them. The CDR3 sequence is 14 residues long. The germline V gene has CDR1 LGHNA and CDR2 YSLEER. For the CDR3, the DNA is TGCGCCAGCAGCCAAGACAGGGTCCGGTATGGCTACACCTTC. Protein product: CASSQDRVRYGYTF.

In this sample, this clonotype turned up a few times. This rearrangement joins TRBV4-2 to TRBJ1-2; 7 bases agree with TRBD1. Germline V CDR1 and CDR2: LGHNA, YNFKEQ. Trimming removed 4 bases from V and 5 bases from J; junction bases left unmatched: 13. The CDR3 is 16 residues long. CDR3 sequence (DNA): TGTGCCAGCAGCCCCCCCGGCACAGGGGAACTATATGGCTACACCTTC. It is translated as CASSPPGTGELYGYTF.

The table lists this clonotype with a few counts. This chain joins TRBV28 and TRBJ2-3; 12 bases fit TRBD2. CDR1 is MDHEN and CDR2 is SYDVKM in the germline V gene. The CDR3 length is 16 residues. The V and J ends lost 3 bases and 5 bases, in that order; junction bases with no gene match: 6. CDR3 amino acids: CASSFRLAGVVDTQYF. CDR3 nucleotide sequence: TGTGCCAGCAGTTTCCGACTAGCGGGAGTGGTAGATACGCAGTATTTT. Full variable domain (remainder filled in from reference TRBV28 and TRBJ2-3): DVKVTQSSRYLVKRTGEKVFLECVQDMDHENMFWYRQDPGLGLRLIYFSYDVKMKEKGDIPEGYSVSREKKERFSLILESASTNQTSMYLCASSFRLAGVVDTQYFGPGTRLTVL.

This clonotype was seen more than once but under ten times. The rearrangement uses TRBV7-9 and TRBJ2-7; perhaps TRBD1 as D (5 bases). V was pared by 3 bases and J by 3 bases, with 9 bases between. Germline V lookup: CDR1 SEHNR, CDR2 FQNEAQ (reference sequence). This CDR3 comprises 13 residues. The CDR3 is CASSFKGYYEQYF. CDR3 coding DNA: TGTGCCAGCAGCTTTAAGGGGTACTACGAGCAGTACTTC.

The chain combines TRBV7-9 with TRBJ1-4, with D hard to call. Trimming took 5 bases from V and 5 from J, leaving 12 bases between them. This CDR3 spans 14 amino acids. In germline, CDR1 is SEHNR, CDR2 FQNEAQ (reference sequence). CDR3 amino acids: CASSQLGMNEKLFF. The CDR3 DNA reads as TGTGCCAGCAGCCAGCTCGGAATGAATGAAAAACTGTTTTTT.

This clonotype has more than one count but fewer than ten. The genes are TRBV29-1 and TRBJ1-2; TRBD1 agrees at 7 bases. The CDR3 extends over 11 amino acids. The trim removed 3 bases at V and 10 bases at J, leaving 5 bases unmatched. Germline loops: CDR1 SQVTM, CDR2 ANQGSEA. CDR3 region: CSVEGTVDYTF. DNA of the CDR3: TGCAGCGTTGAGGGGACAGTGGACTACACCTTC.

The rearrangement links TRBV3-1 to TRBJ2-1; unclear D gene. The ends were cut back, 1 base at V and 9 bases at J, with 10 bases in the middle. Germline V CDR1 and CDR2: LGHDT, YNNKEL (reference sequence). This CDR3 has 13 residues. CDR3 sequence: CASSQVYGLEQFF. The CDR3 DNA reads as TGTGCCAGCAGCCAAGTTTACGGCCTTGAGCAGTTCTTC.